One and the same sample provided the 26 T cell receptor beta chains below, sequenced in a study of T cells after yellow fever vaccination. TCRdb called the 5' RACE reads again in MiXCR, with one record for every CDR3 protein. The data show roughly 340,000 distinct CDR3 sequences, about 8.7% seen once. Sequenced material: PBMCs, taken on the day of the first yellow fever vaccination. The receptors here all came from a man between 18 and 29 years old who received the YFV17D yellow fever vaccine.

J is TRBJ2-3 and V is TRBV29-1; TRBD1 is a possible D gene (5 bases). Looked up from germline, CDR1 is SQVTM and CDR2 is ANQGSEA. With 5 bases removed from V and 10 bases from J, the gap between germline ends came to 19 bases. CDR3 length: 13 residues. The CDR3 loop is CSVQTAFLGAQYF. CDR3 sequence (DNA): TGCAGCGTTCAGACAGCTTTCCTTGGTGCGCAGTATTTT.

This clonotype was detected only a few times. The DNA for the CDR3 is TGTGCCAGCAGCTCATTAGCTAACTATGGCTACACCTTC. It yields the protein CASSSLANYGYTF. The chain is built from TRBV12-3 or TRBV12-4 and TRBJ1-2; unclear D gene. The V gene lost 6 bases and the J gene lost 0 bases, with 8 bases spanning the gap. The CDR3 totals 13 residues.

The chain recombines TRBV7-9 with TRBJ2-3; 12 positions match TRBD2. The CDR3 is made up of 16 amino acids. V dropped 5 bases and J dropped 2; count of bases not matched to a gene: 5. Germline V lookup: CDR1 SEHNR, CDR2 FQNEAQ (reference sequence). The CDR3 region is CASSQRLAGATDTQYF. The CDR3 DNA sequence: TGTGCCAGCAGCCAAAGACTAGCGGGGGCCACAGATACGCAGTATTTT.

For this clonotype: Being one base from a much bigger clone, this may be a read error. The rearrangement links TRBV5-6 to TRBJ2-1; no clear D. CDR1 and CDR2 (germline): SGHDT, YYEEEE. This CDR3 spans 12 amino acids. V was shortened by 4 bases and J by 12 bases, with 14 bases between the two germline ends. CDR3 nucleotide sequence: TGTGCCAGCAGCGAATGGACGCAAGTGCAGTTCTTC. This sequence encodes CASSEWTQVQFF.

This clonotype has only a few counts. The chain joins TRBV5-5 to TRBJ1-2; D is uncertain. V was trimmed by 4 bases and J by 4 bases, leaving 17 bases between them. Germline V gene data show CDR1 as SGHKS and CDR2 as YYEKEE (reference sequence). The CDR3 spans 15 residues. CDR3 sequence: CASSLISDWSYGYTF. The CDR3 nucleotides read TGTGCCAGCAGCCTGATTAGTGATTGGAGCTATGGCTACACCTTC.

This clonotype came up a few times. The V call is TRBV5-6, the J call TRBJ1-1; D ambiguous. Germline values: CDR1 SGHDT, CDR2 YYEEEE. CDR3 length: 15 amino acids. Trimming removed 6 bases at V and 0 bases at J, with 15 bases between. As DNA, the CDR3 is TGTGCCAGCATTGGCCAGGATTTTTTGAACACTGAAGCTTTCTTT. Translated: CASIGQDFLNTEAFF.

The chain carries TRBV9 and TRBJ2-3; 7 nucleotides match TRBD1. Trimming removed 4 bases from V and 0 bases from J; junction bases left unmatched: 11. The length of the CDR3 is 17 residues. Per germline, CDR1 SGDLS and CDR2 YYNGEE. Here the CDR3 reads CASSPTPGTASTDTQYF. The DNA of the CDR3 is TGTGCCAGCAGCCCCACCCCCGGGACAGCTAGCACAGATACGCAGTATTTT.

A few counts support this clonotype. The rearrangement joins TRBV7-2 to TRBJ2-7, with D possibly TRBD2 on 6 matching bases. Germline values: CDR1 SGHTA, CDR2 FQGNSA. V shed 5 bases and J shed 0 bases, with 11 bases lying between them. The CDR3 consists of 14 residues. CDR3 nucleotide sequence: TGTGCCAGCAGCCCACGTAGCGGCTCCTACGAGCAGTACTTC. Residues: CASSPRSGSYEQYF.

The chain employs TRBV5-1 and TRBJ1-2, with D perhaps TRBD1 (5 bases). The germline V and J ends were trimmed by 4 bases and 5 bases, with 12 bases remaining between them. Germline V gene lookup returns CDR1 SGHRS and CDR2 YFSETQ. The length of the CDR3 is 13 residues. The CDR3 protein is CASSTEGDYGYTF. The CDR3 bases are TGCGCCAGCAGCACCGAAGGGGATTATGGCTACACCTTC.

This clonotype was picked up many times. For the CDR3, the DNA is TGTGCCAGCAGCTCGACAGGGGGGAATGGCTACACCTTC. Residues: CASSSTGGNGYTF. The chain links TRBV7-9 to TRBJ1-2, with TRBD1 matching over 9 bases. The CDR3 contains 13 residues. CDR1 and CDR2 from the germline V gene are SEHNR and FQNEAQ (reference sequence). After removal of 4 bases from V and 6 bases from J, the junction contained 3 bases not matched to a gene.

This clonotype was seen only a few times. The chain uses TRBV4-3 and TRBJ2-7; 8 nucleotides agree with TRBD1. This CDR3 spans 17 amino acids. The germline gives CDR1 LGHNA, CDR2 YSLEER. The J segment lost 2 bases and the V segment lost 2 bases, leaving 11 bases of the junction unmatched. The CDR3 coding sequence is TGCGCCAGCAGCCAAAACTACCTTAGGACAGGGACCTACGAGCAGTACTTC. This codes for CASSQNYLRTGTYEQYF.

In this sample, this clonotype turned up a few times. This chain connects TRBV6-1 to TRBJ1-1, with D uncertain. Germline loops: CDR1 MNHNS, CDR2 SASEGT. The V end was cut by 3 bases, the J end by 5 bases, with 13 bases between. CDR3 size: 14 residues. The CDR3 sequence is CASSEAPLLTEAFF. CDR3 coding DNA: TGTGCCAGCAGTGAGGCCCCCTTACTTACTGAAGCTTTCTTT.

The CDR3 protein is CSVGGATDTQYF. CDR3 in DNA: TGCAGCGTTGGCGGGGCCACAGATACGCAGTATTTT. The chain couples TRBV29-1 to TRBJ2-3, with D tentatively TRBD2 (6 bases). V was pared by 4 bases and J by 2 bases, with 7 bases between. Per the germline V gene, CDR1 is SQVTM and CDR2 is ANQGSEA. The CDR3 is 12 residues long.

The chain is built from TRBV29-1 and TRBJ2-4, with D possibly TRBD2 on 6 matching bases. V lost 0 bases to trimming and J lost 9 bases, with 15 bases between them. Germline V gene sequence: CDR1 SQVTM, CDR2 ANQGSEA. CDR3 length equals 14 residues. Here the CDR3 reads CSVEDGAGWGIQYF. The CDR3 DNA sequence: TGCAGCGTTGAAGATGGGGCGGGGTGGGGCATTCAGTACTTC.

This clonotype appeared a few times. The chain is built from TRBV20-1 and TRBJ2-1; TRBD2 might be the D (5 bases). Germline V gene sequence: CDR1 DFQATT, CDR2 SNEGSKA (reference sequence). Between the trimmed V and J ends, which lost 5 bases and 8 bases, there was a span of 22 bases. CDR3 length: 15 residues. CDR3 protein: CSALSLDSDGHEQFF. CDR3 DNA sequence: TGCAGTGCTCTATCCCTGGACTCCGATGGGCATGAGCAGTTCTTC.

The V gene is TRBV12-3 or TRBV12-4, the J gene TRBJ1-1; TRBD1 is a possible D gene (5 bases). The CDR3 length is 13 residues. Trimming shortened V by 1 base and J by 8 bases, and 11 bases separated the two germline ends. For the CDR3, the DNA is TGTGCCAGCAGTTTAGGGGGGGGGAAAGAAGCTTTCTTT. Amino acids: CASSLGGGKEAFF.

At least ten counts were recorded for this clonotype. The chain has TRBV3-1 and TRBJ1-2, with 7 bases aligning to TRBD1. CDR1 and CDR2 (germline): LGHDT, YNNKEL (reference sequence). V gave up 4 bases and J gave up 2 bases; unmatched junction bases: 7. The CDR3 extends over 15 amino acids. The CDR3 DNA is TGTGCCAGCAGCCCAGCAGGGGGAGGCAACTATGGCTACACCTTC. Encoded protein: CASSPAGGGNYGYTF.

This clonotype was picked up a small number of times. The CDR3 coding sequence is TGTGCCAGTAGTTTCCGGACAGGGGGAGGCTACACCTTC. It codes for CASSFRTGGGYTF. V is TRBV19 and J is TRBJ1-2, with TRBD1 matching over 10 bases. V was clipped by 5 bases and J by 8 bases; unmatched bases: 5. This CDR3 is 13 amino acids long. CDR1 and CDR2 (germline): LNHDA, SQIVND (reference sequence).

The chain recombines TRBV29-1 with TRBJ2-5, with 13 bases identical to TRBD2. V gave up 6 bases and J gave up 7 bases; unmatched junction bases: 14. The CDR3 loop spans 16 amino acids. Germline-derived CDR1 and CDR2 are SQVTM and ANQGSEA. The CDR3 loop is CSVPGRLAGGFGTQYF. The CDR3, as DNA: TGCAGCGTCCCCGGAAGACTAGCGGGGGGTTTCGGGACCCAGTACTTC.

This chain connects TRBV28 to TRBJ1-2; tentatively, D is TRBD1 (5 bases). This CDR3 has 16 residues. Between the trimmed V and J ends, which lost 5 bases and 5 bases, there was a span of 21 bases. Germline-derived CDR1 and CDR2 are MDHEN and SYDVKM. CDR3 nucleotides: TGTGCCAGCAGTGCACCAAGCTCAGGGAGGTGGTATGGCTACACCTTC. Encoded protein: CASSAPSSGRWYGYTF.

In this sample, this clonotype turned up many times. J is TRBJ2-1 and V is TRBV4-1; D remains ambiguous. Trimming took 5 bases from V and 5 from J, leaving 10 bases between them. CDR1 is MGHRA, CDR2 YSYEKL, per germline. The CDR3 runs 13 residues. The CDR3 sequence is CASSYLGNNEQFF. The CDR3 nucleotides read TGCGCCAGCAGCTATCTGGGGAACAATGAGCAGTTCTTC.

The genes are TRBV11-2 and TRBJ1-1; the D is unclear. V lost 1 base, J lost 10 bases, and 7 bases lay in between. The CDR3 totals 11 residues. CDR1 is SGHAT, CDR2 FQNNGV, per germline. CDR3 nucleotides: TGTGCCAGCAGCTTAGGCCCCGTAGCTTTCTTT. Residues: CASSLGPVAFF.

This clonotype came up many times. J is TRBJ2-3 and V is TRBV28, with TRBD1 matching 8 bases. The CDR3 has 13 amino acids. The germline V gene has CDR1 MDHEN and CDR2 SYDVKM. The junction had 0 bases not matched to a gene; V was cut back by 6 bases and J by 1 base. CDR3 region: CASRTGGTDTQYF. Written as DNA, the CDR3 is TGTGCCAGCAGGACAGGGGGCACAGATACGCAGTATTTT.

This clonotype was seen more than once but under ten times. V usage is TRBV11-1 and J usage is TRBJ1-1; D gene unclear. Germline CDR1 reads SGHAT; CDR2 reads FQDESV (reference sequence). The V and J ends lost 1 base and 1 base respectively, with 10 bases between them. The CDR3 covers 15 residues. The CDR3 nucleotides are TGTGCCAGCAGCTTAGAGGGATACGCGAACACTGAAGCTTTCTTT. This sequence encodes CASSLEGYANTEAFF. The full variable domain, its missing parts supplied by reference TRBV11-1 and TRBJ1-1, is EAEVAQSPRYKITEKSQAVAFWCDPISGHATLYWYRQILGQGPELLVQFQDESVVDDSQLPKDRFSAERLKGVDSTLKIQPAELGDSAMYLCASSLEGYANTEAFFGQGTRLTVV.

The chain recombines TRBV5-1 with TRBJ1-6, with D hard to call. The CDR3 totals 15 residues. Trimming shortened V by 2 bases and J by 7 bases, and 13 bases separated the two germline ends. The germline V gene has CDR1 SGHRS and CDR2 YFSETQ. The CDR3 here is CASSLAEARNSPLHF. The CDR3 DNA sequence: TGCGCCAGCAGCTTAGCAGAAGCTCGGAATTCACCCCTCCACTTT.

Many counts were recorded for this clonotype. The chain employs TRBV7-2 and TRBJ2-2; tentatively, D is TRBD1 or TRBD2 (6 bases each). The CDR3 sequence is 15 residues long. Trimming left V 5 bases short and J 0 bases short, with 10 bases between. CDR1 and CDR2 (germline): SGHTA, FQGNSA. CDR3 sequence: CASSNRGPNTGELFF. The CDR3 DNA reads TGTGCCAGCAGCAATCGGGGGCCGAACACCGGGGAGCTGTTTTTT.